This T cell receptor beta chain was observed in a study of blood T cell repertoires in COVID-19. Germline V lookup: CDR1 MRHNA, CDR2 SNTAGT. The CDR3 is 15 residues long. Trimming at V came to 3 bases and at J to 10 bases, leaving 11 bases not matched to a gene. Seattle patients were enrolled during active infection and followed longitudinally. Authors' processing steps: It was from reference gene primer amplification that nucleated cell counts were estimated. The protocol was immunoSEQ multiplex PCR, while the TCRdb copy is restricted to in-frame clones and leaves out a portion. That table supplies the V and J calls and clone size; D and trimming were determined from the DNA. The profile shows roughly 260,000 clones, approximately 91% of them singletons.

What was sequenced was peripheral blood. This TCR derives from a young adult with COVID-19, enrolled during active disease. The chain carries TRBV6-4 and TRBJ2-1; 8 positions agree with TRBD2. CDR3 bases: TGTGCCAGCAGTGAAGGTCTAGCGGGCACCACCGAGCAGTTCTTC. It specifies CASSEGLAGTTEQFF.